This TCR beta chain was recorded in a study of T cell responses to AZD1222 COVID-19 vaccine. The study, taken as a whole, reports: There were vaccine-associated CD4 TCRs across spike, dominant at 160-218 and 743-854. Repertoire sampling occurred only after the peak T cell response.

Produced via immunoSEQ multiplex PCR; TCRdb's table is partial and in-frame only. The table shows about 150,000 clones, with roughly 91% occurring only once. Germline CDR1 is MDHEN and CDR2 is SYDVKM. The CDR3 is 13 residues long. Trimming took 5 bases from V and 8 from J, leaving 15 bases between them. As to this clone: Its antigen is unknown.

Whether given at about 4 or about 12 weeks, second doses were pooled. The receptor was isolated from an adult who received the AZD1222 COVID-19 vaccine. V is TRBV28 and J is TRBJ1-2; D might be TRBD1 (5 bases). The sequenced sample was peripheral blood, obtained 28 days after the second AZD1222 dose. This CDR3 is CASSQPGLGGYTF. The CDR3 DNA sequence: TGTGCCAGCAGTCAACCGGGACTCGGCGGCTACACCTTC.